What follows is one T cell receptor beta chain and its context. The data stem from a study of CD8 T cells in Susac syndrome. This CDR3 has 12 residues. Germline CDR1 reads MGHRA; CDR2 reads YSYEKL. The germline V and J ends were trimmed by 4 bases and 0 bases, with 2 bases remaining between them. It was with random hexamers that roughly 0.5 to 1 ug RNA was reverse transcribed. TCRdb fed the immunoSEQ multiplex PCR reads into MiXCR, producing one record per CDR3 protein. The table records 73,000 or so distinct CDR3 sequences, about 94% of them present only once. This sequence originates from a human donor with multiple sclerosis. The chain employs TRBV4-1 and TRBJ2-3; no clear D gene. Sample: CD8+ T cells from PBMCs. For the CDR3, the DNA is TGCGCCAGCAGCCGAAGCACAGATACGCAGTATTTT. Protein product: CASSRSTDTQYF.